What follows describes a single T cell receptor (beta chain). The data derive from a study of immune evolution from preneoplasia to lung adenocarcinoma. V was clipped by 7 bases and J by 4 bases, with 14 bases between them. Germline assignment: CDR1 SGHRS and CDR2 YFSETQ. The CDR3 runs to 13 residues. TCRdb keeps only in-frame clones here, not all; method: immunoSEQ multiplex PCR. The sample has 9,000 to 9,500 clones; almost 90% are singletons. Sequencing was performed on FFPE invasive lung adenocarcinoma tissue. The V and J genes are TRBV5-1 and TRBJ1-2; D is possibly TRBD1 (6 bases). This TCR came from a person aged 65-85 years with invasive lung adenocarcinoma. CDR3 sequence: CASGPGVRYGYTF. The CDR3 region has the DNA TGCGCCAGCGGACCAGGGGTCCGCTATGGCTACACCTTC.